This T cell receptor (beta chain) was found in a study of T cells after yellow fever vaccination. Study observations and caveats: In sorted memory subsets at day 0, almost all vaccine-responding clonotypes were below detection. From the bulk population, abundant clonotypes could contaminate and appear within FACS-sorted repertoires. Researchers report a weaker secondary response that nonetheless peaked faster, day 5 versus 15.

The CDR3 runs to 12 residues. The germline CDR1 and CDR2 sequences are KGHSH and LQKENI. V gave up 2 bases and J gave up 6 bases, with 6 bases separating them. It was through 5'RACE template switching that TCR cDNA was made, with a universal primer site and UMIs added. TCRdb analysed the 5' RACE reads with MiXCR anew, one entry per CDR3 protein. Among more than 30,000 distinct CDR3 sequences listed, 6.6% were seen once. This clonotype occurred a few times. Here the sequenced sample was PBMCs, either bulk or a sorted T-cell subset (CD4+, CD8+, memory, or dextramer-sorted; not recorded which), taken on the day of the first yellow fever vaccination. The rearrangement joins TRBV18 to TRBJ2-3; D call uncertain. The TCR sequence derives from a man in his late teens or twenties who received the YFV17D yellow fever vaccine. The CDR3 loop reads CASSPMLDTQYF. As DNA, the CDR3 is TGTGCCAGCTCACCAATGCTGGATACGCAGTATTTT.